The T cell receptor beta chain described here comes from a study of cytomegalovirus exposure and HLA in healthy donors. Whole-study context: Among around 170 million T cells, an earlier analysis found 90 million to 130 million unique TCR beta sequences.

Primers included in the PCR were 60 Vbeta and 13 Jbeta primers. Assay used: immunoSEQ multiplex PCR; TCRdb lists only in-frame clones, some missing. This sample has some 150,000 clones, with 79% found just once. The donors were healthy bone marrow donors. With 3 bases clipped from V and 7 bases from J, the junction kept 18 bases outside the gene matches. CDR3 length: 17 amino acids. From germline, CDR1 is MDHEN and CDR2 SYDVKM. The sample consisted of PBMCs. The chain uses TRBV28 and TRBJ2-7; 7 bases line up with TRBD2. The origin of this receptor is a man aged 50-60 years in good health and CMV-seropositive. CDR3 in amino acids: CASSFPLAAQHLREQYF. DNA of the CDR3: TGTGCCAGCAGTTTCCCTCTAGCGGCCCAACATCTACGGGAGCAGTACTTC. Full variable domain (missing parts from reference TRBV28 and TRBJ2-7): DVKVTQSSRYLVKRTGEKVFLECVQDMDHENMFWYRQDPGLGLRLIYFSYDVKMKEKGDIPEGYSVSREKKERFSLILESASTNQTSMYLCASSFPLAAQHLREQYFGPGTRLTVT.